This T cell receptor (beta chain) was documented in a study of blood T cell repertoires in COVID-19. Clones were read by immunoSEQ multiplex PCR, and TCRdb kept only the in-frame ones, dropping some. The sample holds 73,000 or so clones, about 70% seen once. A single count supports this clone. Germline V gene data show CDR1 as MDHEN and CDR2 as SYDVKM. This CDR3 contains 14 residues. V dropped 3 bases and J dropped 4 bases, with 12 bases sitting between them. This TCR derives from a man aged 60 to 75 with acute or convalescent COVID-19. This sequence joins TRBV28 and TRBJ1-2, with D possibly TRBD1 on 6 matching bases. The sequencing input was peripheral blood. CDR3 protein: CASSFAGAGYGYTF. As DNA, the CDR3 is TGTGCCAGCAGTTTCGCGGGGGCCGGCTATGGCTACACCTTC.